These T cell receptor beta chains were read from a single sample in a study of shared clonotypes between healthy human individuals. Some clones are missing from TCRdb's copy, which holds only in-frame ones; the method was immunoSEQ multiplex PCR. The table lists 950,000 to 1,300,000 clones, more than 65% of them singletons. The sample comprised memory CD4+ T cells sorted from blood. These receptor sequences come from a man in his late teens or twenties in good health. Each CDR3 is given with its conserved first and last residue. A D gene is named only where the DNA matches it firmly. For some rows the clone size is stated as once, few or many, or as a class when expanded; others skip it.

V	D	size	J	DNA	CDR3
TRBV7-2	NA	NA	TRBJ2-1	TGTGCCAGCAGCTTAGAGTTGGGAAATGAGCAGTTCTTC	CASSLELGNEQFF
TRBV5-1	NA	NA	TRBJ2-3	TGCGCCAGCAGCTTGTACCGCTGGAGCACCTCTAGCACAGATACGCAGTATTTT	CASSLYRWSTSSTDTQYF
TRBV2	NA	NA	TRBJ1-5	TGTGCCGGTGGACAGCTCCGAGGAGCTCAGCCCCAGCATTTT	CAGGQLRGAQPQHF
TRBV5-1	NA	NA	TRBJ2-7	TGCGCCAGCGCAGGCCCCGGCTCCTACGAGCAGTACTTC	CASAGPGSYEQYF
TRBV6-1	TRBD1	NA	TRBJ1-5	TGTGCCAGCAGTGAAGAACGGGGGACAGGGGGGACTCAGCCCCAGCATTTT	CASSEERGTGGTQPQHF
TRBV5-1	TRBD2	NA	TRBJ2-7	TGCGCCAGCAGCGCAGGAGGGCTAGCGGGAGTGTCCTACGAGCAGTACTTC	CASSAGGLAGVSYEQYF
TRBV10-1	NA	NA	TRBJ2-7	TGCGCCAGCAGTAACCGGGACCGCCTTACGGGAGAGCAGTACTTC	CASSNRDRLTGEQYF
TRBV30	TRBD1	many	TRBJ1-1	TGTGCCTGGTTTCGGGTTTCCCTACCGGGACAGGGAAAGAACACTGAAGCTTTCTTT	CAWFRVSLPGQGKNTEAFF
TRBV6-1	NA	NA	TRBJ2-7	TGTGCCAGCAGTGACAGGGGGGCAGAAAGAACATACGAGCAGTACTTC	CASSDRGAERTYEQYF
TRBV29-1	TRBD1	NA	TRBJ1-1	TGCAGCGTGAGGGCAGGGGGATTGAACACTGAAGCTTTCTTT	CSVRAGGLNTEAFF
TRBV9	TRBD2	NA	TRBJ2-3	TGTGCCAGCAGCGTAGATGCGGGAGGAGATACGCAGTATTTT	CASSVDAGGDTQYF
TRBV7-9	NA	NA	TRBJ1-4	TGTGCCAGCAGCTTAGAAGGCCCAACGGGCACTAATGAAAAACTGTTTTTT	CASSLEGPTGTNEKLFF
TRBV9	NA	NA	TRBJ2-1	TGTGCCAGCAGCCCCCAAAGGTTAAACAATGAGCAGTTCTTC	CASSPQRLNNEQFF
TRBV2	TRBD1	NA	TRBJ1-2	TGTGCCAGCAGCGACGACAGGGCTAAAGGCTACACCTTC	CASSDDRAKGYTF
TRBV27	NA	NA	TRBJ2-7	TGTGCCAGCAGTTTTGAGGGGGGAGCGGCCAACGAGCAGTACTTC	CASSFEGGAANEQYF
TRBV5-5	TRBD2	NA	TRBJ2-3	TGTGCCAGCAGCCTATCGGCGGGGCTAGCGGGGCGAACAGATACGCAGTATTTT	CASSLSAGLAGRTDTQYF
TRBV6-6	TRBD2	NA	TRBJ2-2	TGTGCCAGCAGTTCGGGTAGCGGGAGGAACACCGGGGAGCTGTTTTTT	CASSSGSGRNTGELFF
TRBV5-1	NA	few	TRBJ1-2	TGCGCCAGCAGGCCTAGTGATTATGGCTACACCTTC	CASRPSDYGYTF
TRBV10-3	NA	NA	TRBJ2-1	TGTGCCATCAGTACGGGACTCGACAATGAGCAGTTCTTC	CAISTGLDNEQFF
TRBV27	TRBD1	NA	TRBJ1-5	TGTGCCAGCAGTCCAGGAGACAGGGTCAAGCAACAGCCCCAGCATTTT	CASSPGDRVKQQPQHF
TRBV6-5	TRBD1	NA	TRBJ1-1	TGTGCCAGCAGTTACGGACAGGGTTTAGATGCTTTCTTT	CASSYGQGLDAFF
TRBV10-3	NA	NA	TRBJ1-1	TGTGCCATCATCAAACCGGGCAGTTCTGAAGCTTTCTTT	CAIIKPGSSEAFF
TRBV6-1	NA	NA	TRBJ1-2	TGTGCCAGCAGTGAACTCGGCAGATTGGATGGCTACACCTTC	CASSELGRLDGYTF
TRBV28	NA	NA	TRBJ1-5	TGTGCCAGCAGTTTAGGACGGTATTATAGCAATCAGCCCCAGCATTTT	CASSLGRYYSNQPQHF
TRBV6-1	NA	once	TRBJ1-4	TGTGCCAGCAGTGAAGTGCGGGGGACTAATGAAAAACTGTTTTTT	CASSEVRGTNEKLFF
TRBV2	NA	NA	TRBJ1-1	TGTGCCAGCAGTGAGGGGAGTATGGCTTTCTTT	CASSEGSMAFF
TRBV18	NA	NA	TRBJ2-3	TGTGCCAGCTCATATACAGATACGCAGTATTTT	CASSYTDTQYF
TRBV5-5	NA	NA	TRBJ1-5	TGTGCCAGCACCCGGGGATTCAACAATCAGCCCCAGCATTTT	CASTRGFNNQPQHF
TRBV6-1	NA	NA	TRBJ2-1	TGTGCCAGCTTTGACCGGGGAGAAACTTTGGATGAGCAGTTCTTC	CASFDRGETLDEQFF
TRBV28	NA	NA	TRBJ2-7	TGTGCCAGCAGTTTACGTCGGCAGTACGAGCAGTACTTC	CASSLRRQYEQYF
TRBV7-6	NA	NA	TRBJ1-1	TGTGCCAGCAGCTTGAGGGAGGGCGGGGAAGCTTTCTTT	CASSLREGGEAFF
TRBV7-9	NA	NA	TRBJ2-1	TGTGCCAGCAGCCTATCTGGCGCGTACAATGAGCAGTTCTTC	CASSLSGAYNEQFF
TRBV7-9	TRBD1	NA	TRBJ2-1	TGTGCCAGCAGCCGACGGGGGACAGGGGATGACAATGAGCAGTTCTTC	CASSRRGTGDDNEQFF
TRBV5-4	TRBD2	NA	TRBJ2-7	TGTGCCAGCAGCTATGAGCCTAGCGGGAAATACGAGCAGTACTTC	CASSYEPSGKYEQYF
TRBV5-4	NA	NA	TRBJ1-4	TGTGCCAGCAGCTTGTTCGGACAGAATGAAAAACTGTTTTTT	CASSLFGQNEKLFF
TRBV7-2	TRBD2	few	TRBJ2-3	TGTGCCAGCCGATATTTGACTAGCGGGAGGGAAAAGGGAGATACGCAGTATTTT	CASRYLTSGREKGDTQYF
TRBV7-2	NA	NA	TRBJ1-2	TGTGCCAGCAGCTTAGATTCGGCCAGTATCTATGGCTACACCTTC	CASSLDSASIYGYTF
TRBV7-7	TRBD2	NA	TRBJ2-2	TGTGCTAGCAGCTCGGGACTAGAAGCCGGGGAGCTGTTTTTT	CASSSGLEAGELFF
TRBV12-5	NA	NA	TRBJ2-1	TGTGCTAGTGAGGGCCTAGCTGTTTACAATGAGCAGTTCTTC	CASEGLAVYNEQFF
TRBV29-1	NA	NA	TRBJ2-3	TGCAGCGTTGAGGGGGGGGCCCACACAGATACGCAGTATTTT	CSVEGGAHTDTQYF
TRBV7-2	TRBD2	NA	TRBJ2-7	TGTGCCAGCAGCTTAGGGTCGGGAGGGGCCTACGAGCAGTACTTC	CASSLGSGGAYEQYF